Described below is a single TCR beta chain sequence and its context. As yet, its antigen is unknown. The CDR3 is 14 amino acids. CDR1 and CDR2 (germline): SGHRS, YFSETQ. V gave up 3 bases and J gave up 6 bases; unmatched junction bases: 2. This record belongs to a study of T cell responses to AZD1222 COVID-19 vaccine. Overall study context: Analyses pooled second doses at about 4 or about 12 weeks.

Whole-study findings and limits: Once two AZD1222 doses were given, Spike-specific TCR breadth and depth went up. The donor cohort was predominantly white British with a female majority, and clonal diversity may have been underestimated.

Profiled with immunoSEQ multiplex PCR; TCRdb holds only in-frame clones, not every one. The table includes about 130,000 clones, around 89% detected once. Specimen: peripheral blood, collected on day 0 of AZD1222 vaccination. The source of this sequence is an adult in good health. The J gene is TRBJ1-5, the V gene TRBV5-1; 11 bases align to TRBD1. The CDR3 here is CASSSGTGGQPQHF. Written as DNA, the CDR3 is TGCGCCAGCAGCTCCGGGACAGGGGGTCAGCCCCAGCATTTT.